These 3 T cell receptor beta chains were all obtained from the same sample, sequenced in a study of blood T cell repertoires in COVID-19 (dated by TCRdb to about 2020). The method was the immunoSEQ multiplex PCR assay. This is the immuneACCESS table as TCRdb keeps it, with only in-frame sequences that have V and J called. A part of the clones is gone; compared with another copy, unresolved V genes explain less than half, and the rest is unexplained. The sample profile shows 250,000 to 300,000 clones; about 88% of them were found once. Of the sample, around 14% is held by the ten largest clones. Sequenced material: peripheral blood. The source of these receptors is a woman in her 70s with COVID-19, enrolled during active disease.

V usage is TRBV6-1 and J usage is TRBJ2-1, with 7 bases identical to TRBD1. J was trimmed by 7 bases and V by 3 bases; bases with no gene match: 12. Per germline, CDR1 MNHNS and CDR2 SASEGT. This CDR3 has 16 residues. The DNA of the CDR3 is TGTGCCAGCAGTGACTTCGTGACAGGGCTAGGGAATGAGCAGTTCTTC. It codes for CASSDFVTGLGNEQFF.

This chain connects TRBV6-5 to TRBJ1-1; 8 nucleotides match TRBD1. V lost 3 bases to trimming and J lost 6 bases; unmatched junction nucleotides: 6. The CDR3 runs 14 residues. The germline V gene has CDR1 MNHEY and CDR2 SVGAGI. CDR3 region: CASSYTDRAAEAFF. The CDR3, as DNA: TGTGCCAGCAGTTATACGGACAGGGCGGCTGAAGCTTTCTTT.

V gene TRBV6-2 or TRBV6-3 combines with J gene TRBJ1-5; TRBD1 matches 7 bases. The junction had 4 bases not matched to a gene; V was cut back by 4 bases and J by 4 bases. The CDR3 covers 14 residues. Looked up from germline, CDR1 is MNHEY and CDR2 is SVGEGT. This CDR3 is CASSSETGNQPQHF. The CDR3 DNA sequence: TGTGCCAGCAGTTCCGAGACAGGGAATCAGCCCCAGCATTTT.